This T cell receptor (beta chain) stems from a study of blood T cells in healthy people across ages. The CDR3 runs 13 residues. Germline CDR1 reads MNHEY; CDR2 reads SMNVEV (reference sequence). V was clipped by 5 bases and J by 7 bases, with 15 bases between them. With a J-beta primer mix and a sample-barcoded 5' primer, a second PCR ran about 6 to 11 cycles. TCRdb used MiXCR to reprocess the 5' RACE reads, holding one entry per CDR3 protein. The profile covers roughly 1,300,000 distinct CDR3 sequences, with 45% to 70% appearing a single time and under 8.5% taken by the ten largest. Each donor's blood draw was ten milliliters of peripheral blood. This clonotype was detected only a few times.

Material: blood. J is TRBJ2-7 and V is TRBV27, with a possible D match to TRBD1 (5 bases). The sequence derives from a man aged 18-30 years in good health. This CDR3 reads CASSIRAALEQYF. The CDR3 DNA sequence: TGTGCCAGCAGTATCAGGGCGGCTCTAGAGCAGTACTTC.